A selection of T cell receptor beta chains follows, all from one sample in a study of CD8+ T cells in alopecia areata. Here immunoSEQ multiplex PCR was the method, and the copy in TCRdb shows in-frame clones only, minus some. The table has about 200,000 clones, about three fifths seen once. The specimen was CD4+ T cells sorted from blood, collected at week 0. The receptor set was obtained from a human donor with alopecia areata. Each CDR3 is given with its conserved first and last residue. A D gene is named only where the DNA matches it firmly. Part of the rows lack a size; the others show once, few, many or a class for expanded clones.

v_gene	j_gene	len	abundance	d_gene	CDR3nt	CDR3aa
TRBV5-1	TRBJ1-5	15	-	-	TGCGCCAGCAGCCCCGCGGGAGCAGGCAATCAGCCCCAGCATTTT	CASSPAGAGNQPQHF
TRBV19	TRBJ1-2	14	-	TRBD1	TGTGCCAGTAGTACGACAGGGGGCAACTATGGCTACACCTTC	CASSTTGGNYGYTF
TRBV7-9	TRBJ1-5	19	-	-	TGTGCCAGCAGCTTAGATCTCTCTTGGGGGGCTAGGAGCAATCAGCCCCAGCATTTT	CASSLDLSWGARSNQPQHF
TRBV30	TRBJ1-5	13	-	-	TGTGCCTGGAGTGCACAGACCAATCAGCCCCAGCATTTT	CAWSAQTNQPQHF
TRBV5-1	TRBJ2-3	20	-	TRBD2	TGCGCCAGCAGCTCCACCCCGACTAGCGGGATACGAAGGTTAACAGATACGCAGTATTTT	CASSSTPTSGIRRLTDTQYF
TRBV29-1	TRBJ1-1	13	-	-	TGCAGCGTTCGGGACAAATCAAACACTGAAGCTTTCTTT	CSVRDKSNTEAFF
TRBV2	TRBJ2-1	12	-	TRBD2	TGTGCCAGCAAGGGTTTGCGGGGGGTACTGTTCTTC	CASKGLRGVLFF
TRBV7-9	TRBJ2-7	13	-	-	TGTGCCAGCAGCTTAGCGGACAGCTACGAGCAGTACTTC	CASSLADSYEQYF
TRBV6-6	TRBJ2-7	13	-	-	TGTGCCAGCAGTTACCCGGCCGCGGACGAGCAGTACTTC	CASSYPAADEQYF
TRBV30	TRBJ1-2	10	-	-	TGTGCCTCTAAAAACTATGGCTACACCTTC	CASKNYGYTF
TRBV30	TRBJ2-7	16	-	TRBD2	TGTGCCTGGAGTCGGGGACTAGCGGGAGGGCCGTGGGAGCAGTACTTC	CAWSRGLAGGPWEQYF
TRBV11-2	TRBJ2-2	16	-	-	TGTGCCAGCAGCTTAGGTCGGACCACAAACACCGGGGAGCTGTTTTTT	CASSLGRTTNTGELFF
TRBV5-6	TRBJ1-4	14	-	-	TGTGCCAGCAGCTTACAGGGCACAGAGGAAAAACTGTTTTTT	CASSLQGTEEKLFF
TRBV23-1	TRBJ1-1	16	-	-	TGCGCCAGCAGTCAATCGTTAGGGCAGCTGAACACTGAAGCTTTCTTT	CASSQSLGQLNTEAFF
TRBV2	TRBJ2-7	14	-	-	TGTGCCAGCAGCCGCACGGACTCCTCCTACGAGCAGTACTTC	CASSRTDSSYEQYF
TRBV18	TRBJ1-5	14	-	TRBD1	TGTGCCAGCTCACCTCCGGGACAGACTCAGCCCCAGCATTTT	CASSPPGQTQPQHF
TRBV5-4	TRBJ2-7	14	-	-	TGTGCCAGCAGATCGGCTAGCTCCTCCTACGAGCAGTACTTC	CASRSASSSYEQYF
TRBV29-1	TRBJ2-3	16	-	-	TGCAGCGTTGACAGGGACCAACTCTCTAGCACAGATACGCAGTATTTT	CSVDRDQLSSTDTQYF
TRBV7-9	TRBJ2-7	14	-	TRBD1	TGTGCCAGCAGCTTACGGGGACAGTCCTACGAGCAGTACTTC	CASSLRGQSYEQYF
TRBV30	TRBJ2-2	12	-	TRBD1	TGTGCTAGACAGGGGAACACCGGGGAGCTGTTTTTT	CARQGNTGELFF
TRBV4-2	TRBJ1-1	14	few	-	TGTGCCAGCAGCCAAGATTTGCTGAACACTGAAGCTTTCTTT	CASSQDLLNTEAFF
TRBV7-9	TRBJ2-7	13	-	TRBD1	TGTGCCAGCAGCTTAGATACCAGGGGGAAGAAGTACTTC	CASSLDTRGKKYF
TRBV25-1	TRBJ2-7	14	-	TRBD1	TGTGCCAGCAGTGAATTTAGGACAGGGAGTGGGCAGTACTTC	CASSEFRTGSGQYF
TRBV30	TRBJ1-4	13	-	TRBD1	TGTGCCTGCCGGGGGACAGATAATGAAAAACTGTTTTTT	CACRGTDNEKLFF
TRBV14	TRBJ1-1	18	-	-	TGTGCCAGCAGCCAAGATGGTTATTACTTTGAATTGAACACTGAAGCTTTCTTT	CASSQDGYYFELNTEAFF
TRBV30	TRBJ2-5	15	once	-	TGTGCCTGGAGCCCCGCCGGGACGGACAAAGAGACCCAGTACTTC	CAWSPAGTDKETQYF
TRBV27	TRBJ2-3	14	-	-	TGTGCCAGCAGTTTCGCCAATGCACGCGATACGCAGTATTTT	CASSFANARDTQYF
TRBV29-1	TRBJ1-2	14	few	TRBD1	TGCAGCGTTCCCGGGGACAGGGGAAACTATGGCTACACCTTC	CSVPGDRGNYGYTF
TRBV5-1	TRBJ2-2	16	-	-	TGCGCCAGCAGCCCGGGGGGCTTCATGAGTACCGGGGAGCTGTTTTTT	CASSPGGFMSTGELFF
TRBV5-1	TRBJ1-2	15	-	-	TGCGCCAGCAGCCTGGAGGGGCAGGGCACCTATGGCTACACCTTC	CASSLEGQGTYGYTF
TRBV25-1	TRBJ2-5	16	-	-	TGTGCCAGCCGCTTCGACAGGGGAGCGGGAGAAGGTCTCTCGAACTTC	CASRFDRGAGEGLSNF
TRBV13	TRBJ2-7	15	-	TRBD1	TGTGCCAGCAGCCAAGGGACAGGGAGCTCCTACGAGCAGTACTTC	CASSQGTGSSYEQYF
TRBV5-1	TRBJ2-5	14	-	-	TGCGCCACCAGGGAGGGGGGCCGACAAGAGACCCAGTACTTC	CATREGGRQETQYF
TRBV4-1	TRBJ1-1	13	-	-	TGCGCCAGCGGAAGACAGGAGAACACTGAAGCTTTCTTT	CASGRQENTEAFF
TRBV7-9	TRBJ2-5	14	few	TRBD2	TGTGCCAGCAGCTTCGGGACGGGAGGGGAGACCCAGTACTTC	CASSFGTGGETQYF
TRBV4-2	TRBJ2-5	13	-	-	TGTGCCAGCAGCCAATCCAACCAAGAGACCCAGTACTTC	CASSQSNQETQYF
TRBV30	TRBJ2-7	14	few	-	TGTGCCTGGAGTCGGACAGTAGGGCCCTACGAGCAGTACTTC	CAWSRTVGPYEQYF
TRBV29-1	TRBJ1-1	13	few	-	TGCAGCGTTGACCGGGACGAGGACACTGAAGCTTTCTTT	CSVDRDEDTEAFF
TRBV10-3	TRBJ1-1	15	many	TRBD1	TGTGCCATCAGTAACATACAGGGGGCAGGGGCTGAAGCTTTCTTT	CAISNIQGAGAEAFF
TRBV9	TRBJ2-5	14	-	-	TGTGCCAGCAGCGGGGGAGGTAGCGATGTCACCCAGTACTTC	CASSGGGSDVTQYF
TRBV2	TRBJ2-7	14	-	-	TGTGCCAGCATATGGCCGGGATCCTTCTACGAGCAGTACTTC	CASIWPGSFYEQYF
TRBV27	TRBJ1-6	14	few	-	TGTGCCAGCAGTCAAAAACCAGGGGTTTCACCCCTCCACTTT	CASSQKPGVSPLHF
TRBV2	TRBJ2-5	14	-	TRBD2	TGTGCCAGCAGGGGGGGACTAGCGGTAGAGACCCAGTACTTC	CASRGGLAVETQYF
TRBV30	TRBJ1-2	14	-	-	TGTGCCTGGAGTATAGAAGATTCTAAGAATGGCTACACCTTC	CAWSIEDSKNGYTF
TRBV29-1	TRBJ1-5	13	-	-	TGCAGCGTCAGGAGTGAAGGCAATCAGCCCCAGCATTTT	CSVRSEGNQPQHF
TRBV30	TRBJ1-2	13	-	TRBD1	TGTGCCTGCGACACAGGGGGCCTCTATGGCTACACCTTC	CACDTGGLYGYTF
TRBV30	TRBJ2-1	11	-	TRBD1	TGTGCCTGGGGCGCCGGGACAGTACAGTTCTTC	CAWGAGTVQFF
TRBV7-3	TRBJ1-1	16	few	-	TGTGCCAGCAGCTTAAAAGGCCCGGGGCTAAACACTGAAGCTTTCTTT	CASSLKGPGLNTEAFF
TRBV4-2	TRBJ2-1	17	-	TRBD2	TGTGCCAGCAGCCAAGAAGTTACTAGCGGGGCCTACAATGAGCAGTTCTTC	CASSQEVTSGAYNEQFF
TRBV10-1	TRBJ2-7	8	-	-	TGCGCCAGCATGGAGCAGTACTTC	CASMEQYF
TRBV5-1	TRBJ2-5	15	few	-	TGCGCCAGCAGCTTTGCAGGAAGCAGGATCGAGACCCAGTACTTC	CASSFAGSRIETQYF
TRBV7-3	TRBJ2-6	16	-	TRBD1	TGTGCCAGCAGCTCACAGGGGGCCGTTGGGGCCAACGTCCTGACTTTC	CASSSQGAVGANVLTF
TRBV2	TRBJ2-2	14	-	-	TGTGCCAGCAGCGTCGACCTGAACACCGGGGAGCTGTTTTTT	CASSVDLNTGELFF
TRBV6-5	TRBJ2-7	12	-	TRBD1	TGTGCCACTAAGACAGGGATATACGAGCAGTACTTC	CATKTGIYEQYF
TRBV2	TRBJ1-2	14	-	-	TGTGCCAGCAGCCCGCAGAGGGCTCCCCAGAGCTACACCTTC	CASSPQRAPQSYTF